The 2 T cell receptor beta chains given below trace back to one sample, sequenced in a study of blood T cell repertoires in COVID-19. The repertoire was sequenced with immunoSEQ multiplex PCR; TCRdb's copy has only in-frame clones and lacks some. The table has 200,000 to 250,000 clones, 86% seen once. Sequenced sample: peripheral blood. These receptor sequences come from a woman aged 50 to 60 with COVID-19, enrolled during active disease.

DNA for the CDR3: TGTGCCAGCAGTTATCCGGGGGGGCGGGAGCAGTTCTTC. Translation gives CASSYPGGREQFF. The rearrangement joins TRBV6-6 to TRBJ2-1; the match to TRBD2 covers 8 bases. This CDR3 spans 13 amino acids. The junction had 5 bases not matched to a gene; V was cut back by 3 bases and J by 10 bases. Germline V gives CDR1 MNHNY, CDR2 SVGAGI (reference sequence).

V gene TRBV7-9 combines with J gene TRBJ1-1, with D perhaps TRBD1 (6 bases). The V end was cut by 5 bases, the J end by 5 bases, with 15 bases between. Looked up from germline, CDR1 is SEHNR and CDR2 is FQNEAQ (reference sequence). The CDR3 contains 14 residues. In DNA form, the CDR3 reads TGTGCCAGCAGCCCATCCGGGGGGCGGACTGAAGCTTTCTTT. It encodes CASSPSGGRTEAFF.